One sample yielded the 12 T cell receptor beta chains listed below, sequenced in a study of blood T cell repertoires in COVID-19. Sequenced by immunoSEQ multiplex PCR; TCRdb stores in-frame clones only, minus some. The table records 65,000 to 90,000 clones, 88% of them present only once. The sample comprised peripheral blood. All receptors come from a human donor in a cohort sampled during active COVID-19.

The gene calls are TRBV6-5 and TRBJ2-2; 10 nucleotides align to TRBD1. This CDR3 is built from 15 residues. Germline V gene data show CDR1 as MNHEY and CDR2 as SVGAGI. After removal of 10 bases from V and 6 bases from J, the junction contained 11 bases not matched to a gene. For the CDR3, the DNA is TGTGCCATCGGTACGAGGGACAGGGGACCCGGGGAGCTGTTTTTT. Encoded protein: CAIGTRDRGPGELFF.

The chain employs TRBV7-2 and TRBJ2-2; maybe TRBD1 (6 bases). Germline CDR1 is SGHTA and CDR2 is FQGNSA. The CDR3 covers 14 residues. V was clipped by 5 bases and J by 4 bases, with 11 bases between them. CDR3 nucleotide sequence: TGTGCCAGCAGCCAACAGGGATTCACCGGGGAGCTGTTTTTT. Residues: CASSQQGFTGELFF.

The chain recombines TRBV5-1 with TRBJ2-1; 9 nucleotides match TRBD2. The V segment lost 4 bases and the J segment 6 bases; nucleotides outside the gene matches: 8. The CDR3 has 15 amino acids. Germline CDR1 reads SGHRS; CDR2 reads YFSETQ. CDR3 in amino acids: CASSLSGGRSNEQFF. In DNA, the CDR3 is TGCGCCAGCAGCCTTAGCGGGGGCCGGAGCAATGAGCAGTTCTTC.

J is TRBJ2-1 and V is TRBV30; D perhaps matches TRBD1 (5 bases). Germline-derived CDR1 and CDR2 are GTSNPN and SVGIG (reference sequence). The CDR3 contains 14 residues. The V end lost 5 bases, the J end lost 9 bases, and 20 bases lay between the germline ends. The DNA for the CDR3 is TGTGCCTGGGTACAGGAGCCGCGACGTGGTGAGCAGTTCTTC. It translates to CAWVQEPRRGEQFF.

The rearrangement uses TRBV5-1 and TRBJ2-1; TRBD2 aligns across 8 bases. J gave up 6 bases and V 2 bases, and 7 bases lay outside the gene matches. The CDR3 has 15 amino acids. The germline V gene encodes CDR1 SGHRS and CDR2 YFSETQ. For the CDR3, the DNA is TGCGCCAGCAGCTTAGGAGCGGGAGAGATCAATGAGCAGTTCTTC. It is translated as CASSLGAGEINEQFF.

J is TRBJ1-1 and V is TRBV10-1; tentative D call: TRBD1 (5 bases). The CDR3 loop spans 16 amino acids. Germline-derived CDR1 and CDR2 are WNHNN and SYGVQD (reference sequence). V lost 0 bases and J 3 bases, leaving 14 bases between the germline ends. CDR3 sequence reads: CASSESTYGAYTEAFF. CDR3 DNA sequence: TGCGCCAGCAGTGAGTCGACATATGGGGCGTACACTGAAGCTTTCTTT.

The rearrangement joins TRBV18 to TRBJ1-6; tentative D call: TRBD1 (5 bases). The germline V gene encodes CDR1 KGHSH and CDR2 LQKENI. The CDR3 length is 15 residues. Trimming took off 3 bases at V and 5 bases at J, with 11 bases between the two ends. In DNA, the CDR3 is TGTGCCAGCTCACCGGCGAAGGGGAATAATTCACCCCTCCACTTT. Its protein is CASSPAKGNNSPLHF.

CDR3 bases: TGCGCCAGCAGCTTAGTACAGGTTGGGGAGACCCAGTACTTC. This encodes CASSLVQVGETQYF. The V call is TRBV5-1, the J call TRBJ2-5, with D perhaps TRBD1 (5 bases). The germline V gene encodes CDR1 SGHRS and CDR2 YFSETQ. The CDR3 covers 14 residues. V was cut by 2 bases and J by 5 bases, with 13 bases left in between.

J is TRBJ2-5 and V is TRBV7-2; D call uncertain. The CDR3 totals 15 residues. Trimming shortened V by 1 base and J by 2 bases, and 11 bases separated the two germline ends. Germline loops: CDR1 SGHTA, CDR2 FQGNSA. CDR3 in amino acids: CASSLDSTSQETQYF. CDR3 coding DNA: TGTGCCAGCAGCTTAGACTCCACTTCTCAAGAGACCCAGTACTTC.

In nucleotides, the CDR3 is TGTGCCAGCAGCTTAGGACAGTCTAATAATTCACCCCTCCACTTT. Encoded protein: CASSLGQSNNSPLHF. This sequence joins TRBV11-2 and TRBJ1-6; weak D call: TRBD1 (5 bases). Per the germline V gene, CDR1 is SGHAT and CDR2 is FQNNGV. Trimming pared 1 base from V and 5 bases from J, leaving 9 bases between. The CDR3 extends over 15 amino acids.

V gene TRBV6-2 or TRBV6-3 combines with J gene TRBJ2-7; weak D call: TRBD1 (6 bases). This CDR3 is built from 14 residues. Germline V gene sequence: CDR1 MNHEY, CDR2 SVGEGT. The V end lost 4 bases, the J end lost 4 bases, and 14 bases lay between the germline ends. The CDR3 DNA sequence: TGTGCCAGCAGTTCACCAGGGGACAAATACGAGCAGTACTTC. Translating it yields CASSSPGDKYEQYF.

The V gene is TRBV2, the J gene TRBJ2-3; 7 bases are a match to TRBD1. Germline trimming cut 6 bases from V and 0 bases from J; bases unmatched to any gene: 9. The CDR3 consists of 16 residues. Germline CDR1 reads SNHLY; CDR2 reads FYNNEI. CDR3 protein: CASSSNTGASTDTQYF. Here the CDR3 DNA reads TGTGCCAGCAGCTCAAACACAGGGGCTAGCACAGATACGCAGTATTTT.